These 17 T cell receptor beta chains were all obtained from the same sample, sequenced in a study of shared clonotypes between healthy human individuals. TCRdb's copy holds only in-frame clones and misses some; the assay was immunoSEQ multiplex PCR. The data show more than 1.2 million clones, around 98.5% seen once. Sequenced material: naive CD4+ T cells sorted from blood. Specified subset: CD45RA+ positively selected. Source of these receptors: a man aged 25 to 40 in good health.

Worth noting for this clone: Other DNA sequences from this sample encode an identical CDR3 as well. The V call is TRBV5-1, the J call TRBJ2-1; tentatively, D is TRBD1 (5 bases). This CDR3 is 14 amino acids long. Trimming cost V 4 bases and J 2 bases, with 10 bases left between them. Germline-derived CDR1 and CDR2 are SGHRS and YFSETQ. For the CDR3, the DNA is TGCGCCAGCAGCCTCGGACAAACCTACAATGAGCAGTTCTTC. Its translation: CASSLGQTYNEQFF.

The chain couples TRBV4-2 to TRBJ2-5, with 14 positions matching TRBD2. Germline CDR1 reads LGHNA; CDR2 reads YNFKEQ. The CDR3 is 16 residues long. V dropped 3 bases and J dropped 4; count of bases not matched to a gene: 4. CDR3 in amino acids: CASSHWGLAGAETQYF. CDR3 nucleotide sequence: TGTGCCAGCAGCCACTGGGGACTAGCGGGAGCAGAGACCCAGTACTTC.

V usage is TRBV5-1 and J usage is TRBJ2-3; TRBD1 matches at 12 bases. After removal of 0 bases from V and 6 bases from J, the junction contained 5 bases not matched to a gene. The CDR3 has 16 amino acids. CDR1 and CDR2 (germline): SGHRS, YFSETQ. The CDR3 DNA is TGCGCCAGCAGCTTGGCGGGACAGGGGGCGCGGGATACGCAGTATTTT. Its translation: CASSLAGQGARDTQYF.

The rearrangement links TRBV25-1 to TRBJ2-7; tentative D call: TRBD1 (6 bases). CDR1 is MGHDK, CDR2 SYGVNS, per germline. Trimming cost V 5 bases and J 5 bases, with 19 bases left between them. CDR3 length: 15 amino acids. The DNA for the CDR3 is TGTGCCAGCAGTAACCCACAGGGAGTCTTCGACGAGCAGTACTTC. This gives the protein CASSNPQGVFDEQYF.

The chain has TRBV12-5 and TRBJ1-1; no firm D call. V was shortened by 7 bases and J by 5 bases, with 11 bases between the two germline ends. The length of the CDR3 is 12 residues. Per the germline V gene, CDR1 is LGHNT and CDR2 is FRNRAP. The DNA for the CDR3 is TGTGCTAGTGCCCTACTTTGGACTGAAGCTTTCTTT. Residues: CASALLWTEAFF.

The rearrangement links TRBV5-1 to TRBJ2-3, with D hard to call. V lost 4 bases and J 2 bases, leaving 26 bases between the germline ends. Germline V lookup: CDR1 SGHRS, CDR2 YFSETQ. The CDR3 totals 19 residues. The DNA for the CDR3 is TGCGCCAGCAGCACCGGCAATCGAGCCAAACAATCTTCCACAGATACGCAGTATTTT. Its protein product is CASSTGNRAKQSSTDTQYF.

Concerning this clone: The same CDR3 arises from other DNA sequences in this sample as well. The genes are TRBV11-2 and TRBJ2-3; D is undetermined. Germline assignment: CDR1 SGHAT and CDR2 FQNNGV. Between the trimmed V and J ends, which lost 2 bases and 3 bases, there was a span of 6 bases. The CDR3 extends over 13 amino acids. The CDR3 nucleotides read TGTGCCAGCAGCTTATTAGGAACAGATACGCAGTATTTT. It translates to CASSLLGTDTQYF. Looking up the rest from reference TRBV11-2 and TRBJ2-3 gives the full variable domain: EAGVAQSPRYKIIEKRQSVAFWCNPISGHATLYWYQQILGQGPKLLIQFQNNGVVDDSQLPKDRFSAERLKGVDSTLKIQPAKLEDSAVYLCASSLLGTDTQYFGPGTRLTVL.

This chain links TRBV5-1 with TRBJ2-6; D gene ambiguous. The CDR3 is made up of 13 amino acids. Germline loops: CDR1 SGHRS, CDR2 YFSETQ. Trimming left V 5 bases short and J 3 bases short, with 6 bases between. The CDR3 DNA is TGCGCCAGCAGGAACGATGGGGCCAACGTCCTGACTTTC. Protein product: CASRNDGANVLTF.

The chain combines TRBV7-9 with TRBJ2-1; D may be TRBD1 (6 bases). The germline V gene encodes CDR1 SEHNR and CDR2 FQNEAQ (reference sequence). Trimming left V 8 bases short and J 9 bases short, with 35 bases between. This CDR3 is built from 19 residues. This CDR3 reads CASALSPRGRPPYIAEQFF. DNA of the CDR3: TGTGCCAGCGCTCTTTCCCCGAGGGGGAGACCCCCTTATATCGCTGAGCAGTTCTTC. The full variable domain, its missing parts supplied by reference TRBV7-9 and TRBJ2-1, is DTGVSQNPRHKITKRGQNVTFRCDPISEHNRLYWYRQTLGQGPEFLTYFQNEAQLEKSRLLSDRFSAERPKGSFSTLEIQRTEQGDSAMYLCASALSPRGRPPYIAEQFFGPGTRLTVL.

The chain joins TRBV4-3 to TRBJ2-1, with a weak D call TRBD2 (6 bases). Germline-derived CDR1 and CDR2 are LGHNA and YSLEER. V lost 8 bases and J lost 5, with 22 bases in between. The CDR3 covers 16 residues. The CDR3 sequence: CASGVGIGRIDNEQFF. The CDR3 DNA follows: TGCGCCAGCGGCGTAGGAATCGGGAGAATCGACAATGAGCAGTTCTTC.

This chain links TRBV7-9 with TRBJ2-2; 10 nucleotides agree with TRBD2. V lost 5 bases to trimming and J lost 7 bases; unmatched junction nucleotides: 7. Germline V CDR1 and CDR2: SEHNR, FQNEAQ (reference sequence). The CDR3 runs 15 residues. Here the CDR3 DNA reads TGTGCCAGCAGCGGTCCTAGCGGGAGTATCGGGGAGCTGTTTTTT. Protein: CASSGPSGSIGELFF.

This clone was observed a single time. The chain employs TRBV9 and TRBJ1-4; D not certain. CDR1 and CDR2 from the germline V gene are SGDLS and YYNGEE. This CDR3 contains 15 residues. The V end was cut by 0 bases, the J end by 5 bases, with 11 bases between. The CDR3 DNA follows: TGTGCCAGCAGCGTAGCGGGAGGAGGGAATGAAAAACTGTTTTTT. It is translated as CASSVAGGGNEKLFF. Supplemented by reference TRBV9 and TRBJ1-4, the full variable domain reads DSGVTQTPKHLITATGQRVTLRCSPRSGDLSVYWYQQSLDQGLQFLIQYYNGEERAKGNILERFSAQQFPDLHSELNLSSLELGDSALYFCASSVAGGGNEKLFFGSGTQLSVL.

This rearrangement joins TRBV7-2 to TRBJ2-7, with 8 bases that match TRBD2. Looked up from germline, CDR1 is SGHTA and CDR2 is FQGNSA. The CDR3 has 15 amino acids. The V gene end was trimmed by 5 bases and the J gene end by 6 bases; junction bases not matched to a gene: 12. DNA for the CDR3: TGTGCCAGCAGCCCACGGGGGGGGGCGCTTCCCGAGCAGTACTTC. It is translated as CASSPRGGALPEQYF.

V usage is TRBV29-1 and J usage is TRBJ1-2; TRBD1 agrees at 7 bases. The CDR3 extends over 13 amino acids. V lost 2 bases and J lost 5; bases outside the gene matches: 5. Germline CDR1 SQVTM, CDR2 ANQGSEA. The chain's CDR3 is CSVERTGRYGYTF. CDR3 in DNA: TGCAGCGTTGAAAGGACAGGCCGGTATGGCTACACCTTC. The whole variable domain, remainder taken from reference TRBV29-1 and TRBJ1-2, is SAVISQKPSRDICQRGTSLTIQCQVDSQVTMMFWYRQQPGQSLTLIATANQGSEATYESGFVIDKFPISRPNLTFSTLTVSNMSPEDSSIYLCSVERTGRYGYTFGSGTRLTVV.

V gene TRBV4-3 combines with J gene TRBJ2-1; TRBD2 matches at 9 bases. Trimming removed 2 bases from V and 9 bases from J; junction bases left unmatched: 8. This CDR3 contains 15 residues. CDR1 and CDR2 from the germline V gene are LGHNA and YSLEER. In DNA, the CDR3 is TGCGCCAGCAGCCAAACTTCCGGGACTAGCACTGAGCAGTTCTTC. This codes for CASSQTSGTSTEQFF.

The rearrangement uses TRBV20-1 and TRBJ2-3, with D unclear. V lost 4 bases to trimming and J lost 6 bases, with 8 bases between them. This CDR3 is built from 11 residues. Germline lookup yields CDR1 DFQATT and CDR2 SNEGSKA (reference sequence). CDR3 region: CSATDTDTQYF. CDR3 in DNA: TGCAGTGCTACGGATACCGATACGCAGTATTTT.

This chain connects TRBV27 to TRBJ2-3; 7 bases align to TRBD2. Trimming cost V 3 bases and J 7 bases; bases outside gene matches: 7. Looked up from germline, CDR1 is MNHEY and CDR2 is SMNVEV (reference sequence). The CDR3 contains 14 residues. The CDR3 sequence is CASSFVGGVYTQYF. The CDR3 nucleotides read TGTGCCAGCAGTTTTGTGGGAGGGGTGTATACGCAGTATTTT.